What follows is one T cell receptor (beta chain) and its context. What it recognizes is unknown. J lost 5 bases, V lost 4 bases, and 8 bases had no gene match. CDR3 size: 13 residues. In germline, CDR1 is SQVTM, CDR2 ANQGSEA. Only CD45RO-negative cells positively selected for CCR7 counted as naive CD8 cells, so terminally differentiated effector memory CD45RA+ cells were excluded. This specimen belongs to a study of shared clonotypes between healthy human individuals. Findings and limits, study-wide: The study found roughly 5% of naive CD4 clonotypes shared across four donors.

Sequencing used immunoSEQ multiplex PCR; TCRdb keeps in-frame clones, though not all of them. The sample records approximately 740,000 clones, about 91% being singletons. The sequenced sample was naive CD8+ T cells sorted from blood. The TCR sequence derives from a young man in good health. The chain joins TRBV29-1 to TRBJ2-7, with TRBD1 identical over 7 bases. The CDR3 here is CSVVYRGADEQYF. The CDR3 nucleotides are TGCAGCGTTGTCTACAGGGGAGCGGACGAGCAGTACTTC.